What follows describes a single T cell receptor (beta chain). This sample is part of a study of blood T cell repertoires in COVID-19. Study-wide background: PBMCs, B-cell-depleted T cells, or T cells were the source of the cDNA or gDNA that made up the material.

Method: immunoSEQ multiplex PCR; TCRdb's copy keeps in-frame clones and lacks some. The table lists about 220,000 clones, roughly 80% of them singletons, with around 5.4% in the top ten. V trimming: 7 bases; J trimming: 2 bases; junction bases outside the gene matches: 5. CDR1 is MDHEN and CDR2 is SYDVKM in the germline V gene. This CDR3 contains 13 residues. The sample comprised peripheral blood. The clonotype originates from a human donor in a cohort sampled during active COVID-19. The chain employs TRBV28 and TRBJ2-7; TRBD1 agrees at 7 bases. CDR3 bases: TGTGCCAGCACCGAGGGGGCCGCCTACGAGCAGTACTTC. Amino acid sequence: CASTEGAAYEQYF.